The clone carrying this TCR beta chain was seen more than once but under ten times. The CDR3 consists of 15 residues. V lost 4 bases and J lost 4, with 15 bases in between. Per the germline V gene, CDR1 is SGHTS and CDR2 is YDEGEE. This sample was taken from a study of blood T cell repertoires in COVID-19. Overall study: Sites in the United States, Italy and Spain provided acute and convalescent COVID-19 samples. PBMCs, B-cell-depleted T cells, or T cells were the source of the cDNA or gDNA that made up the material.

Study processing details: Counts of nucleated cells, estimated from reference gene primer amplification, were obtained. Only in-frame clones appear in the TCRdb table, and some are missing; sequencing was by immunoSEQ multiplex PCR. D and trimming were read from the DNA, whereas the V and J calls and clone size are those reported in that table. The sample includes under 150,000 clones, just under 85% seen only once; the top ten take roughly 13%. V gene TRBV5-8 combines with J gene TRBJ1-5, with D maybe TRBD1 (6 bases). The receptor's source is a human donor in a cohort sampled during active COVID-19. Source material: peripheral blood. The CDR3 bases are TGTGCCAGCAGCCCACTCCAGGGGATGAATCAGCCCCAGCATTTT. Translating it yields CASSPLQGMNQPQHF.